These 15 T cell receptor beta chains were all obtained from the same sample, sequenced in a study of OX40 agonist ivuxolimab in advanced cancers. The data were produced by immunoSEQ multiplex PCR, yet TCRdb's version contains in-frame clones alone and is incomplete. The sample has 77,000 or so clones; about 84% are singletons. Sequencing was performed on CD4+ or CD8+ T cells sorted from blood, taken in a trial of the OX40 agonist ivuxolimab. The receptor set was obtained from an adult with an advanced solid tumor such as melanoma, head and neck, liver or kidney cancer.

This chain joins TRBV9 and TRBJ1-6; 8 positions match TRBD1. The CDR3 extends over 15 amino acids. The junction had 6 bases not matched to a gene; V was cut back by 0 bases and J by 10 bases. Germline values: CDR1 SGDLS, CDR2 YYNGEE. CDR3 coding DNA: TGTGCCAGCAGCGTAGAAGACAGGGGTGGATCACCCCTCCACTTT. Encoded protein: CASSVEDRGGSPLHF.

This chain links TRBV10-3 with TRBJ2-7; 14 nucleotides match TRBD2. Germline-derived CDR1 and CDR2 are ENHRY and SYGVKD. J was trimmed by 0 bases and V by 6 bases; bases with no gene match: 7. CDR3 length: 17 amino acids. DNA for the CDR3: TGTGCCATCAGAGGGACTAGCGGGAGTTCTGGCTCCTACGAGCAGTACTTC. This codes for CAIRGTSGSSGSYEQYF.

The chain is built from TRBV9 and TRBJ2-2, with 10 positions matching TRBD2. Germline CDR1 and CDR2: SGDLS and YYNGEE. This CDR3 is built from 16 residues. Germline trimming cut 4 bases from V and 7 bases from J; bases unmatched to any gene: 10. Written as DNA, the CDR3 is TGTGCCAGCAGCCCCCCTAGCGGGAGTTATAACGGGGAGCTGTTTTTT. Translated: CASSPPSGSYNGELFF.

This clone was observed a handful of times. The CDR3 DNA sequence: TGTGCCAGCTCACCACCGGCAGTAGCCTCCTACGAGCAGTACTTC. Translated: CASSPPAVASYEQYF. The rearrangement uses TRBV18 and TRBJ2-7; no definite D call. CDR1 and CDR2 from the germline V gene are KGHSH and LQKENI. Deletions cut 0 bases from V and 0 bases from J, with 9 bases between. The CDR3 has 15 amino acids.

The V call is TRBV27, the J call TRBJ1-5, with TRBD1 matching 7 bases. The germline CDR1 and CDR2 sequences are MNHEY and SMNVEV (reference sequence). V lost 5 bases, J lost 5 bases, and 12 bases stayed unmatched. The CDR3 consists of 16 residues. CDR3 coding DNA: TGTGCCAGCAGTCCCCGGGTGAGGGGGCGGCATCAGCCCCAGCATTTT. Translated, it gives CASSPRVRGRHQPQHF.

V usage is TRBV7-3 and J usage is TRBJ1-1, with 7 bases aligning to TRBD1. The CDR3 totals 16 residues. Germline loops: CDR1 SGHTA, CDR2 FQGTGA. Trimming cost V 3 bases and J 3 bases; bases outside gene matches: 10. CDR3 DNA sequence: TGTGCCAGCAGCTTGGGGACAGTTGTTCTGGACACTGAAGCTTTCTTT. Encoded protein: CASSLGTVVLDTEAFF.

A word on this clone: Compared with germline, one end of the junction differs, possibly owing to a read error. The sample holds other DNA sequences that translate to the same CDR3. The chain combines TRBV27 with TRBJ2-5; D ambiguous. CDR1 is MNHEY and CDR2 is SMNVEV in the germline V gene (reference sequence). The CDR3 contains 12 residues. The CDR3, as DNA: TGTGCCAGCAGTCCCCCCCAAGGGACCCAGTACTTC. Protein product: CASSPPQGTQYF.

This chain links TRBV30 with TRBJ2-3; 11 bases are a match to TRBD2. With 3 bases clipped from V and 8 bases from J, the junction kept 16 bases outside the gene matches. The CDR3 is 17 residues long. The germline CDR1 and CDR2 sequences are GTSNPN and SVGIG (reference sequence). The CDR3 DNA sequence: TGTGCCTGGAGCGGCGACAGGACTAGCGGGTCACGGGGTACGCAGTATTTT. This sequence encodes CAWSGDRTSGSRGTQYF.

The V gene is TRBV15, the J gene TRBJ1-2, with D unclear. V was trimmed by 5 bases and J by 2 bases, leaving 9 bases between them. CDR1 and CDR2 from the germline V gene are LNHNV and YYDKDF (reference sequence). The CDR3 spans 13 residues. The CDR3: CATSRYQNYGYTF. The CDR3 nucleotides read TGTGCCACCAGCCGATATCAGAACTATGGCTACACCTTC.

The CDR3 nucleotides read TGCGCCAGCAGCCCCGGGACTAGCTCCTACAATGAGCAGTTCTTC. Amino acid sequence: CASSPGTSSYNEQFF. V is TRBV5-1 and J is TRBJ2-1; TRBD2 aligns across 8 bases. The CDR3 runs 15 residues. Unmatched junction bases numbered 3, after V lost 4 bases and J lost 0 bases. Per germline, CDR1 SGHRS and CDR2 YFSETQ.

This sequence joins TRBV5-1 and TRBJ1-2, with D uncertain. CDR1 and CDR2 (germline): SGHRS, YFSETQ. Trimming shortened V by 5 bases and J by 11 bases, and 19 bases separated the two germline ends. The CDR3 runs to 13 residues. CDR3 coding DNA: TGCGCCAGCAGTACCGGGCAGCTGGGAATGTACACCTTC. Its translation: CASSTGQLGMYTF.

This chain uses TRBV9 with TRBJ1-1; D is unclear. The CDR3 contains 15 residues. Germline V CDR1 and CDR2: SGDLS, YYNGEE. V was shortened by 4 bases and J by 6 bases, with 19 bases between the two germline ends. The DNA of the CDR3 is TGTGCCAGCAGCCCCCAGTCTGCGGGGATCGCTGAAGCTTTCTTT. Residues: CASSPQSAGIAEAFF. Looking up the rest from reference TRBV9 and TRBJ1-1 gives the full variable domain: DSGVTQTPKHLITATGQRVTLRCSPRSGDLSVYWYQQSLDQGLQFLIQYYNGEERAKGNILERFSAQQFPDLHSELNLSSLELGDSALYFCASSPQSAGIAEAFFGQGTRLTVV.

V and J are TRBV4-3 and TRBJ2-3; 7 nucleotides align to TRBD1. V trimming: 6 bases; J trimming: 0 bases; junction bases outside the gene matches: 9. The CDR3 sequence is 16 residues long. Per germline, CDR1 LGHNA and CDR2 YSLEER. CDR3 DNA sequence: TGCGCCAGCAGTCCCGGGACAGACTATAGCACAGATACGCAGTATTTT. Translated, it gives CASSPGTDYSTDTQYF.

This clone occurred once. The rearrangement uses TRBV4-3 and TRBJ1-2, with TRBD1 matching over 11 bases. V trimming: 3 bases; J trimming: 4 bases; junction bases outside the gene matches: 4. The CDR3 loop spans 15 amino acids. CDR1 is LGHNA and CDR2 is YSLEER in the germline V gene. The CDR3 spells CASSHPGQGVYGYTF. The CDR3 DNA sequence: TGCGCCAGCAGCCATCCGGGACAGGGGGTCTATGGCTACACCTTC.

V and J are TRBV6-6 and TRBJ2-5; no definite D call. This CDR3 contains 12 residues. Germline V CDR1 and CDR2: MNHNY, SVGAGI (reference sequence). Trimming stripped 7 bases from V and 5 bases from J, with 11 bases between. CDR3 sequence reads: CASKVKEETQYF. The CDR3 coding sequence is TGTGCCAGCAAGGTGAAGGAGGAGACCCAGTACTTC.